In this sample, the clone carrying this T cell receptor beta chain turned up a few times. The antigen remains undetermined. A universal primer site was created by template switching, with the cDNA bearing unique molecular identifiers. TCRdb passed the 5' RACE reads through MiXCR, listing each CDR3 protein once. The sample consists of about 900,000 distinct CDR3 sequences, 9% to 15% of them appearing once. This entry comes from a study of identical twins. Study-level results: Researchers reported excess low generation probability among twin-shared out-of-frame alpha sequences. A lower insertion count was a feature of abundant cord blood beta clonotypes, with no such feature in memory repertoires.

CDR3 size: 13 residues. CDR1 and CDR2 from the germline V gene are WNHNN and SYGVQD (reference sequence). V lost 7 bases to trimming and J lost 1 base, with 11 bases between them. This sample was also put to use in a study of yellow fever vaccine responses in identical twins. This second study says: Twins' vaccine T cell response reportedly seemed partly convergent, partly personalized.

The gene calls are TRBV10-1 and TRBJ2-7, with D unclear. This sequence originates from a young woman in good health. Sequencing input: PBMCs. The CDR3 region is CASNTTESYEQYF. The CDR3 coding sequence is TGCGCCAGCAATACGACGGAATCCTACGAGCAGTACTTC.